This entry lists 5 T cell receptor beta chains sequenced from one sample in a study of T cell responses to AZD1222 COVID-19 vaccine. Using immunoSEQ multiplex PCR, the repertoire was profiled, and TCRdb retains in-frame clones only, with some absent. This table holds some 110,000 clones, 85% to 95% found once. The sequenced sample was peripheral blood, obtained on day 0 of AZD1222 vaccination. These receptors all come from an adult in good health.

CDR3 nucleotide sequence: TGTGCCAGCAGCTTAGCGACCCGGCAGGGAGGTGAAAAACTGTTTTTT. This sequence encodes CASSLATRQGGEKLFF. The chain uses TRBV7-6 and TRBJ1-4; the D gene is possibly TRBD1 (5 bases). The germline CDR1 and CDR2 sequences are SGHVS and FNYEAQ. V dropped 0 bases and J dropped 7 bases, with 15 bases sitting between them. This CDR3 region has 16 residues.

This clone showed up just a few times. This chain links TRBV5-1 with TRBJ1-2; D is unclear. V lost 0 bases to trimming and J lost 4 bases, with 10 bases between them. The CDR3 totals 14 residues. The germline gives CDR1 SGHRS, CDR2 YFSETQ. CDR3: CASSLEPVGYGYTF. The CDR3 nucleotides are TGCGCCAGCAGCTTGGAACCCGTGGGCTATGGCTACACCTTC.

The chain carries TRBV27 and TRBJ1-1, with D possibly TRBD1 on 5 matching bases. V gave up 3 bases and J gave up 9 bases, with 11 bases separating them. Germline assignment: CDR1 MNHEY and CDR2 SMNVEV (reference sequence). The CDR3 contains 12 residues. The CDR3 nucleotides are TGTGCCAGCAGTTTCCCAGGGATGAAAGCTTTCTTT. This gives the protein CASSFPGMKAFF.

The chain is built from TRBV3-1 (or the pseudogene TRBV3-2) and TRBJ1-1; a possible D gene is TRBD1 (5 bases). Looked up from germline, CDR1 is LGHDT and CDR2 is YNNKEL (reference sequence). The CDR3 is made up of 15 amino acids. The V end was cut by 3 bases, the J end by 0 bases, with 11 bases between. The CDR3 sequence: CASSQTRALNTEAFF. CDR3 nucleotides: TGTGCCAGCAGCCAGACCAGGGCCTTGAACACTGAAGCTTTCTTT.

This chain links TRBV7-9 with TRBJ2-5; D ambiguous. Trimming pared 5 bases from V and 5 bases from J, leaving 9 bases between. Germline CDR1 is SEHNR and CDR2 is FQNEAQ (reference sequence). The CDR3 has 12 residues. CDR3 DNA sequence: TGTGCCAGCAGCCTACGCTCGGAGACCCAGTACTTC. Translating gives CASSLRSETQYF. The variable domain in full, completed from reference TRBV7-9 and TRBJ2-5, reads DTGVSQNPRHKITKRGQNVTFRCDPISEHNRLYWYRQTLGQGPEFLTYFQNEAQLEKSRLLSDRFSAERPKGSFSTLEIQRTEQGDSAMYLCASSLRSETQYFGPGTRLLVL.